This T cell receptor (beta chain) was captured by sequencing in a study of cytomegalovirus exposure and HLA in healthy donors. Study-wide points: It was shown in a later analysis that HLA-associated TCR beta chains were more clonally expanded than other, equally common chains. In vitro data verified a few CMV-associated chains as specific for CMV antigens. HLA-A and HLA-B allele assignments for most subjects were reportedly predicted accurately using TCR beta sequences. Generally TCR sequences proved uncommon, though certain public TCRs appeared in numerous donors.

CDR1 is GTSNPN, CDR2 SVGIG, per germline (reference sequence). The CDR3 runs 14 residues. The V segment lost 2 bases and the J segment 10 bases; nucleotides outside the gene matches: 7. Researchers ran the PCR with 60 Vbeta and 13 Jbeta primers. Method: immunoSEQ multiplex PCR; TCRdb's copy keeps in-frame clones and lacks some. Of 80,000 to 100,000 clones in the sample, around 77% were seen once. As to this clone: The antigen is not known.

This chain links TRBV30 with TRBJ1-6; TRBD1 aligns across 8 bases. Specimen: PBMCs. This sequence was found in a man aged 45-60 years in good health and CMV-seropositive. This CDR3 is CAWSSTGVSSPLHF. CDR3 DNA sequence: TGTGCCTGGAGTTCGACAGGGGTAAGCTCACCCCTCCACTTT.